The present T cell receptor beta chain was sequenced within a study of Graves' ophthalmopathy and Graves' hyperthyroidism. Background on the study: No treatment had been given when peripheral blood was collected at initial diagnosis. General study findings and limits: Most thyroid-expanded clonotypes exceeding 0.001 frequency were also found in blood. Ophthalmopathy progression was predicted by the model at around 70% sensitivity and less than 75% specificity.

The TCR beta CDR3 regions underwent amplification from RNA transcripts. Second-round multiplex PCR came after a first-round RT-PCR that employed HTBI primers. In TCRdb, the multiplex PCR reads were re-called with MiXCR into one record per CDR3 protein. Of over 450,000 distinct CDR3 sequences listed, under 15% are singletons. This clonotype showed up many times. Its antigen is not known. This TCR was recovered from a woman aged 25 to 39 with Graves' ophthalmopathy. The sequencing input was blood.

Written as DNA, the CDR3 is TGTGCCAGCAGCTCAGTTTTTCAAGGGGTCACCGGGGAGCTGTTTTTT. The encoded protein is CASSSVFQGVTGELFF. The chain joins TRBV9 to TRBJ2-2; D is perhaps TRBD1 (5 bases). Germline values: CDR1 SGDLS, CDR2 YYNGEE. The CDR3 spans 16 residues. Trimming stripped 4 bases from V and 4 bases from J, with 17 bases between.